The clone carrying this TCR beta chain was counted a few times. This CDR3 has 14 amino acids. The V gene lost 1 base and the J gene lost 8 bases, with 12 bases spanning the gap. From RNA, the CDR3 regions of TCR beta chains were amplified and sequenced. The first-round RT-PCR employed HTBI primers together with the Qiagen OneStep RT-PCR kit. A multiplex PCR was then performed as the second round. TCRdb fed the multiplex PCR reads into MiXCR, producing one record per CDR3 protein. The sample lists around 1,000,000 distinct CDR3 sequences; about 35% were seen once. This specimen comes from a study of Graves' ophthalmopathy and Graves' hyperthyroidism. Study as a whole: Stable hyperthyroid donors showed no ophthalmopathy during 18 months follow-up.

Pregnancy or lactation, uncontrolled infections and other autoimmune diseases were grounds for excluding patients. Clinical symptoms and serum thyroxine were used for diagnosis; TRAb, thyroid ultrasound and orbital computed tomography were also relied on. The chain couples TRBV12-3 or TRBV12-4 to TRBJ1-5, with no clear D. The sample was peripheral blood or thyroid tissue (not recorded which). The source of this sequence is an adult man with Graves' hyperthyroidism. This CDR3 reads CASSLGQELKPQHF. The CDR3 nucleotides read TGTGCCAGCAGTTTAGGGCAGGAGTTGAAGCCCCAGCATTTT.